This TCR beta chain was recorded in a study of T cells in Graves' hyperthyroidism and ophthalmopathy. The source material, RNA transcripts, was used to amplify TCR beta CDR3 regions. HTBI primers drove first-round RT-PCR of the TCR CDR3. TCRdb reprocessed the multiplex PCR reads with MiXCR, giving one entry per CDR3 protein. The profile shows some 360,000 distinct CDR3 sequences, more than 11% of them singletons. Trimming took 1 base from V and 9 from J, leaving 19 bases between them. The germline CDR1 and CDR2 sequences are GTSNPN and SVGIG (reference sequence). CDR3 length equals 15 residues. The chain uses TRBV30 and TRBJ1-3; D remains ambiguous. The sample taken for sequencing was blood. This receptor was taken from a woman aged 55-70 years with Graves' hyperthyroidism. The CDR3 DNA follows: TGTGCCTGGAGTGCCCCCGGAGGAGGTGGTGGCACCATATATTTT. This codes for CAWSAPGGGGGTIYF.